These 13 T cell receptor beta chains were all obtained from the same sample, sequenced in a study of OX40 agonist ivuxolimab in advanced cancers. Here immunoSEQ multiplex PCR was the method, and the copy in TCRdb shows in-frame clones only, minus some. Of around 76,000 clones in the sample, 94% are singletons; the top ten hold approximately 20%. The material was CD4+ or CD8+ T cells sorted from blood, obtained in a trial of the OX40 agonist ivuxolimab. These receptors originate from an adult with an advanced solid tumor such as melanoma, head and neck, liver or kidney cancer.

The gene calls are TRBV7-9 and TRBJ2-5; 16 bases agree with TRBD2. The germline V gene encodes CDR1 SEHNR and CDR2 FQNEAQ (reference sequence). This CDR3 has 19 residues. With V trimmed by 3 bases and J by 6 bases, 13 bases remained unmatched. This CDR3 reads CASSFDPQGLAGGRKTQYF. The CDR3 DNA is TGTGCCAGCAGCTTCGACCCCCAGGGACTAGCGGGGGGGCGGAAGACCCAGTACTTC.

This sequence joins TRBV4-1 and TRBJ2-7; 7 positions agree with TRBD1. The CDR3 has 17 amino acids. Germline assignment: CDR1 MGHRA and CDR2 YSYEKL. V trimming: 2 bases; J trimming: 1 base; junction bases outside the gene matches: 11. CDR3 residues: CASSQHHPGQTSYEQYF. Written as DNA, the CDR3 is TGCGCCAGCAGCCAACACCACCCGGGACAGACATCCTACGAGCAGTACTTC.

The chain has TRBV5-8 and TRBJ2-5, with D perhaps TRBD2 (5 bases). The V end lost 1 base, the J end lost 1 base, and 14 bases lay between the germline ends. This CDR3 contains 16 residues. Germline values: CDR1 SGHTS, CDR2 YDEGEE. CDR3 sequence reads: CASSLLWETSQETQYF. In DNA form, the CDR3 reads TGTGCCAGCAGCTTGTTATGGGAGACGTCCCAAGAGACCCAGTACTTC. Full variable domain (rest looked up from reference TRBV5-8 and TRBJ2-5): EAGVTQSPTHLIKTRGQQATLRCSPISGHTSVYWYQQALGLGLQFLLWYDEGEERNRGNFPPRFSGRQFPNYSSELNVNALELEDSALYLCASSLLWETSQETQYFGPGTRLLVL.

This sequence joins TRBV11-2 and TRBJ2-7; D is undetermined. Germline CDR1 SGHAT, CDR2 FQNNGV. This CDR3 has 15 amino acids. Trimming shortened V by 1 base and J by 2 bases, and 12 bases separated the two germline ends. The CDR3: CASSLGFGVAYEQYF. The CDR3 DNA sequence: TGTGCCAGCAGCTTAGGGTTCGGCGTGGCCTACGAGCAGTACTTC.

This clone was counted only a few times. J is TRBJ1-6 and V is TRBV9; 10 bases agree with TRBD1. Germline values: CDR1 SGDLS, CDR2 YYNGEE. The CDR3 runs 17 residues. Losses at the gene ends were 4 bases for V and 3 bases for J; bases not matched to a gene: 7. The CDR3 loop is CASSKEGQGYYNSPLHF. The CDR3 coding sequence is TGTGCCAGCAGCAAAGAGGGACAGGGGTACTATAATTCACCCCTCCACTTT.

The rearrangement uses TRBV4-2 and TRBJ2-7, with 14 bases lining up with TRBD2. Germline V gene sequence: CDR1 LGHNA, CDR2 YNFKEQ. This CDR3 is built from 16 residues. The V and J ends lost 4 bases and 5 bases, in that order; junction bases with no gene match: 7. The CDR3 sequence is CASSLGGTSGRHEQYF. In nucleotides, the CDR3 is TGTGCCAGCAGCCTGGGAGGGACTAGCGGGAGACACGAGCAGTACTTC.

The rearrangement joins TRBV4-3 to TRBJ2-2; the D call may be TRBD1 or TRBD2 (5 bases each). The CDR3 is 16 amino acids. Between the trimmed V and J ends, which lost 1 base and 5 bases, there was a span of 14 bases. Germline loops: CDR1 LGHNA, CDR2 YSLEER. CDR3 region: CASSQGVGEKTGELFF. The CDR3 coding sequence is TGCGCCAGCAGCCAAGGGGTAGGGGAGAAGACCGGGGAGCTGTTTTTT.

The chain is built from TRBV29-1 and TRBJ2-3; 7 bases match TRBD2. The CDR3 is 15 residues long. V gave up 2 bases and J gave up 2 bases; unmatched junction bases: 7. CDR1 is SQVTM, CDR2 ANQGSEA, per germline. CDR3 sequence (DNA): TGCAGCGTTGAAAAGACTAGCAGACTCACAGATACGCAGTATTTT. As protein: CSVEKTSRLTDTQYF.

The rearrangement joins TRBV27 to TRBJ2-2; D is unresolved. CDR1 and CDR2 from the germline V gene are MNHEY and SMNVEV (reference sequence). The ends were cut back, 0 bases at V and 5 bases at J, with 4 bases in the middle. The CDR3 runs 13 residues. The CDR3 DNA is TGTGCCAGCAGTTTATCATCGACCGGGGAGCTGTTTTTT. Encoded protein: CASSLSSTGELFF.

This rearrangement joins TRBV6-5 to TRBJ2-1; the D gene could be TRBD1 or TRBD2 (5 bases each). V lost 6 bases and J lost 8, with 17 bases in between. The germline V gene encodes CDR1 MNHEY and CDR2 SVGAGI. The CDR3 consists of 14 residues. CDR3 residues: CASSVPGTADEQFF. In DNA, the CDR3 is TGTGCCAGCAGCGTCCCCGGGACCGCGGATGAGCAGTTCTTC.

The chain recombines TRBV27 with TRBJ2-7; perhaps TRBD2 as D (6 bases). V was clipped by 7 bases and J by 4 bases, with 17 bases between them. This CDR3 region has 14 residues. Germline CDR1 and CDR2: MNHEY and SMNVEV (reference sequence). The CDR3 spells CASNMGGKQYEQYF. The CDR3 nucleotides read TGTGCCAGCAACATGGGGGGAAAGCAATACGAGCAGTACTTC.

This clone was counted once. The V gene is TRBV7-6, the J gene TRBJ2-3, with TRBD1 identical over 7 bases. The CDR3 runs 16 residues. Germline CDR1 SGHVS, CDR2 FNYEAQ. V was pared by 5 bases and J by 7 bases, with 15 bases of the junction left unmatched. The CDR3 nucleotides are TGTGCCAGCAGCCCAACCCCGAAGGGGGCTTATCATACGCAGTATTTT. It yields the protein CASSPTPKGAYHTQYF.

The chain joins TRBV4-3 to TRBJ1-1; possible D gene TRBD1, 5 bases. Trimming cost V 0 bases and J 11 bases, with 13 bases left between them. The V gene's germline CDR1 is LGHNA and CDR2 YSLEER. This CDR3 has 13 residues. CDR3 in DNA: TGCGCCAGCAGCCAAGATGGGGGGGTCGGGGCTTTCTTT. This encodes CASSQDGGVGAFF.